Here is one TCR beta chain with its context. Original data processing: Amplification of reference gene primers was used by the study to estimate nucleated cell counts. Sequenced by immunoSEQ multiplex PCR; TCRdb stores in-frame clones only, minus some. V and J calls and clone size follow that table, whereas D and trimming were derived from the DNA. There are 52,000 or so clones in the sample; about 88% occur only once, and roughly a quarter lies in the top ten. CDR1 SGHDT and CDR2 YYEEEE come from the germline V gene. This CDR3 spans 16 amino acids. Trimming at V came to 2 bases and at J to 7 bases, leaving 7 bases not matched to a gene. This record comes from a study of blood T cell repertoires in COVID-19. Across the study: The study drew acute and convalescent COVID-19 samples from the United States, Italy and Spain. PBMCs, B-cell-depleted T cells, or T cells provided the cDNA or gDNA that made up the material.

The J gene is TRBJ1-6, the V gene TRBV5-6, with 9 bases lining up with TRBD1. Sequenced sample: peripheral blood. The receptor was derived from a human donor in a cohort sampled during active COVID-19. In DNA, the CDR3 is TGTGCCAGCAGCTTCGGGACAGGGCTAACCAATTCACCCCTCCACTTT. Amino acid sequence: CASSFGTGLTNSPLHF.